The 21 T cell receptor beta chains presented below share a single source sample, sequenced in a study of blood T cell repertoires in COVID-19. Assay: immunoSEQ multiplex PCR; the TCRdb copy retains only in-frame clones and omits some. This table has around 280,000 clones, around 89% appearing once. The material sequenced was PBMCs or T cells enriched from blood (not recorded which). The receptors here all came from a woman younger than 35 with acute COVID-19.

The rearrangement uses TRBV5-1 and TRBJ2-7; 8 positions match TRBD1. The CDR3 covers 15 residues. Losses at the gene ends were 4 bases for V and 3 bases for J; bases not matched to a gene: 9. Germline CDR1 SGHRS, CDR2 YFSETQ. DNA for the CDR3: TGCGCCAGCAGCCGATGGACAGGGAGCGGCTACGAGCAGTACTTC. It codes for CASSRWTGSGYEQYF.

The V gene is TRBV7-9, the J gene TRBJ2-7; D gene uncertain. Per the germline V gene, CDR1 is SEHNR and CDR2 is FQNEAQ (reference sequence). V lost 5 bases, J lost 4 bases, and 9 bases lay in between. This CDR3 spans 12 amino acids. CDR3 protein: CASSESRYEQYF. The DNA of the CDR3 is TGTGCCAGCAGCGAGAGTCGGTACGAGCAGTACTTC. The whole variable domain, filled in from reference TRBV7-9 and TRBJ2-7, reads DTGVSQNPRHKITKRGQNVTFRCDPISEHNRLYWYRQTLGQGPEFLTYFQNEAQLEKSRLLSDRFSAERPKGSFSTLEIQRTEQGDSAMYLCASSESRYEQYFGPGTRLTVT.

Of note for this clone: Distinct nucleotide sequences in the sample also encode this CDR3. J is TRBJ1-6 and V is TRBV5-1, with 8 nucleotides matching TRBD1. Trimming cost V 1 base and J 5 bases; bases outside gene matches: 2. CDR3 length equals 15 residues. CDR1 is SGHRS and CDR2 is YFSETQ in the germline V gene. CDR3 loop: CASSLRTGNNSPLHF. In DNA, the CDR3 is TGCGCCAGCAGCTTGAGGACAGGGAATAATTCACCCCTCCACTTT.

Worth noting for this clone: Different DNA sequences within this sample yield the same CDR3. CDR3 coding DNA: TGCAGCGGGGGGGACAGCGAAGCTTTCTTT. This encodes CSGGDSEAFF. This sequence joins TRBV29-1 and TRBJ1-1, with 7 bases aligning to TRBD1. This CDR3 is built from 10 residues. Germline assignment: CDR1 SQVTM and CDR2 ANQGSEA. Trimming at V came to 7 bases and at J to 8 bases, leaving 4 bases not matched to a gene.

This clone was seen a few times. This chain links TRBV4-1 with TRBJ1-2; D remains unclear. Germline V CDR1 and CDR2: MGHRA, YSYEKL. Trimming cost V 1 base and J 3 bases, with 6 bases left between them. The length of the CDR3 is 13 residues. This chain's CDR3 is CASSQAGDYGYTF. The DNA for the CDR3 is TGCGCCAGCAGCCAAGCCGGGGACTATGGCTACACCTTC.

In this sample, this clone turned up a few times. This chain joins TRBV7-7 and TRBJ2-1, with TRBD2 identical over 9 bases. The ends lost 5 bases at V and 1 base at J; junction bases unmatched: 3. Per germline, CDR1 SSHAT and CDR2 FNYEAQ (reference sequence). The CDR3 has 15 residues. CDR3 bases: TGTGCCAGCAGCCCGCTAGCGGGATCCTACAATGAGCAGTTCTTC. This gives the protein CASSPLAGSYNEQFF. Drawing the rest from reference TRBV7-7 and TRBJ2-1, the complete variable domain is GAGVSQSPRYKVTKRGQDVTLRCDPISSHATLYWYQQALGQGPEFLTYFNYEAQPDKSGLPSDRFSAERPEGSISTLTIQRTEQRDSAMYRCASSPLAGSYNEQFFGPGTRLTVL.

V and J are TRBV5-1 and TRBJ2-3, with 7 positions matching TRBD1. V was pared by 1 base and J by 2 bases, with 4 bases of the junction left unmatched. This CDR3 has 15 residues. Looked up from germline, CDR1 is SGHRS and CDR2 is YFSETQ. For the CDR3, the DNA is TGCGCCAGCAGCTTGACAGGGGCCCTCACAGATACGCAGTATTTT. Translating gives CASSLTGALTDTQYF.

V gene TRBV28 combines with J gene TRBJ1-2, with D unclear. Germline V gene lookup returns CDR1 MDHEN and CDR2 SYDVKM. Trimming cost V 8 bases and J 7 bases, with 14 bases left between them. This CDR3 has 12 amino acids. This CDR3 is CASGPPFVGYTF. The CDR3 DNA sequence: TGTGCCAGCGGGCCTCCCTTTGTTGGCTACACCTTC.

The chain combines TRBV5-1 with TRBJ2-7; 9 nucleotides align to TRBD2. The CDR3 sequence is 16 residues long. V trimming: 4 bases; J trimming: 6 bases; junction bases outside the gene matches: 14. Germline-derived CDR1 and CDR2 are SGHRS and YFSETQ. CDR3 in amino acids: CASSPPLLAGVGEQYF. CDR3 nucleotide sequence: TGCGCCAGCAGCCCGCCCCTATTAGCGGGAGTGGGCGAGCAGTACTTC.

The genes are TRBV4-3 and TRBJ2-1, with D possibly matching TRBD2 (6 bases). Germline loops: CDR1 LGHNA, CDR2 YSLEER. This CDR3 has 16 amino acids. The V end lost 2 bases, the J end lost 4 bases, and 15 bases lay between the germline ends. CDR3 nucleotides: TGCGCCAGCAGCCAAATGTTGCTAGCGACATACAATGAGCAGTTCTTC. Translation: CASSQMLLATYNEQFF.

V gene TRBV28 combines with J gene TRBJ2-1; 9 nucleotides align to TRBD2. CDR1 is MDHEN and CDR2 is SYDVKM in the germline V gene. CDR3 size: 16 residues. Trimming at V came to 3 bases and at J to 3 bases, leaving 6 bases not matched to a gene. The CDR3 region has the DNA TGTGCCAGCAGTTTGAGTCTAGCGGGGATCTACAATGAGCAGTTCTTC. Its protein is CASSLSLAGIYNEQFF.

The gene calls are TRBV5-1 and TRBJ1-1; D might be TRBD1 (6 bases). V lost 4 bases and J lost 4, with 17 bases in between. CDR3 length: 15 amino acids. Germline V gene sequence: CDR1 SGHRS, CDR2 YFSETQ. The CDR3 nucleotides read TGCGCCAGCAGCCTGCAACAGGGTAAATTCACTGAAGCTTTCTTT. Translating it yields CASSLQQGKFTEAFF.

The V gene is TRBV13, the J gene TRBJ1-2; 9 bases are shared with TRBD1. The CDR3 consists of 22 residues. The germline V gene has CDR1 PRHDT and CDR2 FYEKMQ (reference sequence). J gave up 0 bases and V 4 bases, and 24 bases lay outside the gene matches. The CDR3 nucleotides are TGTGCCAGCAGCTACAGACAGGGGGGCGCTAAGGTTGGCGTTGACCCTAACTATGGCTACACCTTC. Its protein is CASSYRQGGAKVGVDPNYGYTF.

The V call is TRBV19, the J call TRBJ1-2; 11 bases line up with TRBD1. Germline V lookup: CDR1 LNHDA, CDR2 SQIVND (reference sequence). Losses at the gene ends were 3 bases for V and 3 bases for J; bases not matched to a gene: 3. The CDR3 is 15 amino acids. The CDR3 DNA reads as TGTGCCAGTAGTATGGGGACAGGGGGAGACTATGGCTACACCTTC. It specifies CASSMGTGGDYGYTF. The entire variable domain, with the rest obtained from reference TRBV19 and TRBJ1-2, is as follows: DGGITQSPKYLFRKEGQNVTLSCEQNLNHDAMYWYRQDPGQGLRLIYYSQIVNDFQKGDIAEGYSVSREKKESFPLTVTSAQKNPTAFYLCASSMGTGGDYGYTFGSGTRLTVV.

The chain couples TRBV2 to TRBJ2-3; 11 bases align to TRBD2. In germline, CDR1 is SNHLY, CDR2 FYNNEI. The CDR3 runs 16 residues. V lost 6 bases to trimming and J lost 1 base; unmatched junction nucleotides: 6. CDR3 sequence reads: CASSHPGLAGTDTQYF. Here the CDR3 DNA reads TGTGCCAGCAGCCACCCGGGACTAGCGGGCACAGATACGCAGTATTTT.

J is TRBJ1-2 and V is TRBV7-9; D ambiguous. CDR3 length equals 13 residues. Germline CDR1 and CDR2: SEHNR and FQNEAQ (reference sequence). The V end was cut by 1 base, the J end by 4 bases, with 7 bases between. The CDR3 region is CASSLVEAYGYTF. In DNA, the CDR3 is TGTGCCAGCAGCTTAGTAGAGGCCTATGGCTACACCTTC.

This chain links TRBV7-8 with TRBJ2-4; TRBD2 aligns across 7 bases. V shed 5 bases and J 8 bases; nucleotides not matched to a gene: 3. The CDR3 totals 12 residues. From germline, CDR1 is SGHVS and CDR2 FQNEAQ. The CDR3 reads CASSPRGDIQYF. For the CDR3, the DNA is TGTGCCAGCAGCCCCCGGGGGGACATTCAGTACTTC.

The chain employs TRBV25-1 and TRBJ1-5; 8 positions agree with TRBD1. In germline, CDR1 is MGHDK, CDR2 SYGVNS. With 6 bases clipped from V and 0 bases from J, the junction kept 4 bases outside the gene matches. This CDR3 comprises 15 residues. The CDR3 region is CASSPGQGSNQPQHF. CDR3 nucleotides: TGTGCCAGCAGCCCCGGACAGGGTAGCAATCAGCCCCAGCATTTT.

The rearrangement joins TRBV19 to TRBJ1-1, with TRBD1 matching over 7 bases. Trimming cost V 5 bases and J 5 bases; bases outside gene matches: 5. This CDR3 comprises 13 residues. The germline CDR1 and CDR2 sequences are LNHDA and SQIVND (reference sequence). As DNA, the CDR3 is TGTGCCAGTAGTGACAGGGTAGGGACTGAAGCTTTCTTT. Translated, it gives CASSDRVGTEAFF.

The V call is TRBV6-2 or TRBV6-3, the J call TRBJ2-7; TRBD1 agrees at 10 bases. This CDR3 has 16 amino acids. The trim removed 6 bases at V and 5 bases at J, leaving 13 bases unmatched. The germline V gene has CDR1 MNHEY and CDR2 SVGEGT. The CDR3 coding sequence is TGTGCCAGCAGCTCGGGTCCGGGACAGGGGAACCACGAGCAGTACTTC. It yields the protein CASSSGPGQGNHEQYF.

The genes are TRBV11-3 and TRBJ2-7; D is possibly TRBD1 (6 bases). Germline V lookup: CDR1 SGHNT, CDR2 YENEEA. The CDR3 runs 15 residues. Trimming removed 0 bases from V and 6 bases from J, with 15 bases in between. CDR3 in DNA: TGTGCCAGCAGCTTAGAAGGTTTACAGGGTAGCGAGCAGTACTTC. Translated: CASSLEGLQGSEQYF.